This T cell receptor (beta chain) comes out of a study of T cell changes during pregnancy in multiple sclerosis. Generated by immunoSEQ multiplex PCR, the TCRdb table keeps only in-frame clones and is missing some. This sample carries 35,000 to 40,000 clones, about 92% of them seen once, and the ten largest clones take 5% to 6%. There are 16 residues in the CDR3. V lost 2 bases and J 3 bases, leaving 14 bases between the germline ends. Germline loops: CDR1 MNHNS, CDR2 SASEGT. This clone was picked up one time. This TCR derives from a female donor with multiple sclerosis, enrolled in a pregnancy study. V and J are TRBV6-1 and TRBJ2-1, with D possibly being TRBD2 (5 bases). The source was CD8+ T cells from peripheral blood mononuclear cells, collected in the third trimester of pregnancy. CDR3: CASSENSRTYYNEQFF. CDR3 in DNA: TGTGCCAGCAGTGAAAATAGTAGGACTTACTACAATGAGCAGTTCTTC.